The TCR beta chain under discussion was sequenced for a study of cytomegalovirus exposure and HLA in healthy donors. Points from the study as a whole: In a later analysis, HLA-C alleles had the fewest associated TCRs, DRB1 alleles the most. TCR beta V segments were, for the most part, productive about 87% or about 30% of the time in an earlier analysis.

With respect to this clone: As yet, its antigen is unknown.

A multiplex PCR was run with 60 Vbeta primers and 13 Jbeta primers. This table comes from immunoSEQ multiplex PCR, and its TCRdb copy is limited to in-frame clones, with some not included. The repertoire holds around 98,000 clones, with under 75% as singletons. Trimming stripped 1 base from V and 2 bases from J, with 8 bases between. The length of the CDR3 is 14 residues. Germline V gene data show CDR1 as SGHTA and CDR2 as FQGNSA. The sample taken for sequencing was PBMCs. This TCR was recovered from a female donor in good health and CMV-seronegative. The chain uses TRBV7-2 and TRBJ2-5; D is unclear. This chain's CDR3 is CASSLDGTQETQYF. In DNA, the CDR3 is TGTGCCAGCAGCTTAGATGGCACACAAGAGACCCAGTACTTC.